Presented here are 4 T cell receptor beta chains from one specimen sequenced in a study of cytomegalovirus exposure and HLA in healthy donors. The table came from immunoSEQ multiplex PCR; TCRdb's copy has only in-frame clones and leaves some out. The repertoire holds 200,000 to 300,000 clones, roughly nine tenths seen once, with more than 10% in the top ten. The sequenced material came from PBMCs. These receptors were obtained from a man between 18 and 35 years old in good health and CMV-seropositive.

The V gene is TRBV10-2, the J gene TRBJ2-7; D is unresolved. Per the germline V gene, CDR1 is WSHSY and CDR2 is SAAADI. V gave up 8 bases and J gave up 0 bases, with 11 bases separating them. CDR3 length: 13 residues. In DNA, the CDR3 is TGCGCCAGCTCTGGTTCCCGCTCCTACGAGCAGTACTTC. Translated, it gives CASSGSRSYEQYF.

V usage is TRBV27 and J usage is TRBJ1-1, with D possibly TRBD1 on 5 matching bases. Trimming removed 6 bases from V and 4 bases from J, with 15 bases in between. Per germline, CDR1 MNHEY and CDR2 SMNVEV (reference sequence). This CDR3 region has 14 residues. In nucleotides, the CDR3 is TGTGCCAGCAGGCTGGGTCCGGGGACCACTGAAGCTTTCTTT. Its translation: CASRLGPGTTEAFF.

The V call is TRBV10-2, the J call TRBJ2-7; the match to TRBD2 covers 10 bases. With 6 bases clipped from V and 5 bases from J, the junction kept 4 bases outside the gene matches. The CDR3 consists of 13 residues. The germline V gene encodes CDR1 WSHSY and CDR2 SAAADI. Here the CDR3 DNA reads TGCGCCAGCAGACTAGCGGGGCACGACGAGCAGTACTTC. This gives the protein CASRLAGHDEQYF.

For the CDR3, the DNA is TGCGCCAGCAGCTTGGGGCATGGGGGAAACTACGAGCAGTACTTC. Its protein is CASSLGHGGNYEQYF. The gene calls are TRBV5-1 and TRBJ2-7; either TRBD1 or TRBD2 may supply D (5 bases each). The length of the CDR3 is 15 residues. Germline loops: CDR1 SGHRS, CDR2 YFSETQ. Trimming took off 0 bases at V and 3 bases at J, with 13 bases between the two ends.